The source of this TCR beta chain is a study of vaccination and CD4 T cells after COVID-19. The treatment here: roughly ten-day PBMC culture with coronavirus spike peptide pools or control peptides (ViraFEST assay). The CDR3 covers 15 residues. The V end was cut by 4 bases, the J end by 1 base, with 14 bases between. Germline CDR1 reads SGHNT; CDR2 reads YYREEE (reference sequence). Cultured CD4+ T cell DNA was sequenced using the Oncomine TCR Beta short-read assay. Each CDR3 protein is one row after TCRdb ran MiXCR on the PCR reads. Of around 10,000 distinct CDR3 sequences listed, approximately 40% are singletons. For this clonotype: Its antigen is not known.

The sequence derives from a human donor who had recovered from COVID-19. The sample consisted of CD4+ T cells from blood, cultured in vitro. The V gene is TRBV5-4, the J gene TRBJ2-5; tentatively, D is TRBD1 (6 bases). Written as DNA, the CDR3 is TGTGCCAGCAGCCCAGGGGTGATCCGCCAAGAGACCCAGTACTTC. It encodes CASSPGVIRQETQYF.